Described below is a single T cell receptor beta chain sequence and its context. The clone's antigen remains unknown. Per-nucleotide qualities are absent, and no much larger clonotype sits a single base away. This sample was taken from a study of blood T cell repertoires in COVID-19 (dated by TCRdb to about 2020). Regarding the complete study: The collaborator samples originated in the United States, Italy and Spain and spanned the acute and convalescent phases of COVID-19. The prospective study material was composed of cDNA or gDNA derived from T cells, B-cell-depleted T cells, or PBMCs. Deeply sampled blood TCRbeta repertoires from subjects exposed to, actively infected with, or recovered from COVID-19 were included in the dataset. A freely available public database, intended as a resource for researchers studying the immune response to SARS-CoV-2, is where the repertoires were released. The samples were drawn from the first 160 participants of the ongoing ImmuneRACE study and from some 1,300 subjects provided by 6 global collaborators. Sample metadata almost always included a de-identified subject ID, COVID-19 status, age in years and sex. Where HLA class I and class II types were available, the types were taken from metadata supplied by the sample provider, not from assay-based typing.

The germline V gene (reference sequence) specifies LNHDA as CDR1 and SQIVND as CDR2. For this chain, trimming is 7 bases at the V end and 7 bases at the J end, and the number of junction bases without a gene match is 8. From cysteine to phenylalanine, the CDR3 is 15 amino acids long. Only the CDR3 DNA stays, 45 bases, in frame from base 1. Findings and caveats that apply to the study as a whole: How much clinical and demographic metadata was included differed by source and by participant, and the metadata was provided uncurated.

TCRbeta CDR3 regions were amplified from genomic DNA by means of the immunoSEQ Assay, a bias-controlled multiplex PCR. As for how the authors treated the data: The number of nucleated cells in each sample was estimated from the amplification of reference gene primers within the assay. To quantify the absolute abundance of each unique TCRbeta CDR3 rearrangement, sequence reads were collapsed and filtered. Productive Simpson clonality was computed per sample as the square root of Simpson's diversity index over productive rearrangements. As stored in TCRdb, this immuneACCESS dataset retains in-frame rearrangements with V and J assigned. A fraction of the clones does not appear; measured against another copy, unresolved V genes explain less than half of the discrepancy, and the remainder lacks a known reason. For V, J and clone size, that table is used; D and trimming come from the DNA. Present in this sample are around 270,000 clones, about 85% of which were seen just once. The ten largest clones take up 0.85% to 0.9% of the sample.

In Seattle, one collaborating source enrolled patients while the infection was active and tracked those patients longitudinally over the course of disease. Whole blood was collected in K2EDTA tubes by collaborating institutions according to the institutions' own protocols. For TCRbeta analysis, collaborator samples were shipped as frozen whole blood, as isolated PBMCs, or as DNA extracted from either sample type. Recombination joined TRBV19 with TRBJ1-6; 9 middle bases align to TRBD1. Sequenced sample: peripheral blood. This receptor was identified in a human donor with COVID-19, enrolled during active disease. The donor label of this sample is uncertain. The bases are TGTGCCAGTACCTCCGGACAGGGGCAAAATTCACCCCTCCACTTT. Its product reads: CASTSGQGQNSPLHF.